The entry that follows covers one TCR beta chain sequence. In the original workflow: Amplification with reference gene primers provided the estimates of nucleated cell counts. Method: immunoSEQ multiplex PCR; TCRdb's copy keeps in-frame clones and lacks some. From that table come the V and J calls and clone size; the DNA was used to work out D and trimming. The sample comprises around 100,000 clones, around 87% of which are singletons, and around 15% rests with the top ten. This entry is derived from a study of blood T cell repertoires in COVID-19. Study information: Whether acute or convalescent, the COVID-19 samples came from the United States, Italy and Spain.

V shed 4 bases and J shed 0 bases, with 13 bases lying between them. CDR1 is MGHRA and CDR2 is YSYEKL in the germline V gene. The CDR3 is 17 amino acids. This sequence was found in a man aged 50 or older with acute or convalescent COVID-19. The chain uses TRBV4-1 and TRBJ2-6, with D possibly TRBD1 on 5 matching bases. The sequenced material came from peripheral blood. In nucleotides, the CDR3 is TGCGCCAGCAGCCTCTCACGACAGCCCTCTGGGGCCAACGTCCTGACTTTC. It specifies CASSLSRQPSGANVLTF.